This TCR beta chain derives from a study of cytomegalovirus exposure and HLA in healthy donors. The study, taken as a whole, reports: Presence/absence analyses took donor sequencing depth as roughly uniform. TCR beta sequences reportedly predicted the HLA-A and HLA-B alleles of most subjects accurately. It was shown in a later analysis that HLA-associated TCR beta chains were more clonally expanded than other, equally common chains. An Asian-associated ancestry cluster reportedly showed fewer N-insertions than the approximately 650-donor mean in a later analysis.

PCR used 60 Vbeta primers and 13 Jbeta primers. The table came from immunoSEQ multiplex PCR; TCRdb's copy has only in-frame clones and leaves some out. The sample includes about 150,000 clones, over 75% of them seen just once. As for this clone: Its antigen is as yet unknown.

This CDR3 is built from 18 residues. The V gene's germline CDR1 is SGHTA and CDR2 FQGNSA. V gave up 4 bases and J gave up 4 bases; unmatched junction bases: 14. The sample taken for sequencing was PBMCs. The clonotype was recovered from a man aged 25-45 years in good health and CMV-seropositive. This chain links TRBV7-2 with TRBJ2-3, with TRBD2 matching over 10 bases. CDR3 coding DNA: TGTGCCAGCAGCTGGGGACGGCAGCGGGGGGGCCCTTCAGATACGCAGTATTTT. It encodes CASSWGRQRGGPSDTQYF.